This T cell receptor (beta chain) was captured in a study of blood T cell repertoires in COVID-19. CDR1 and CDR2 (germline): LNHDA, SQIVND (reference sequence). The CDR3 is 15 amino acids. With 5 bases removed from V and 1 base from J, the gap between germline ends came to 14 bases. This table comes from immunoSEQ multiplex PCR, and its TCRdb copy is limited to in-frame clones, with some not included. This sample has tens of thousands of clones, with around four fifths found just once. V and J are TRBV19 and TRBJ1-1; D is perhaps TRBD1 (6 bases). Sequenced material: peripheral blood. The TCR comes from a human donor in a cohort sampled during active COVID-19. The CDR3 nucleotides are TGTGCCAGTAGTGACGGGACATTTGGGAACACTGAAGCTTTCTTT. Its protein product is CASSDGTFGNTEAFF.